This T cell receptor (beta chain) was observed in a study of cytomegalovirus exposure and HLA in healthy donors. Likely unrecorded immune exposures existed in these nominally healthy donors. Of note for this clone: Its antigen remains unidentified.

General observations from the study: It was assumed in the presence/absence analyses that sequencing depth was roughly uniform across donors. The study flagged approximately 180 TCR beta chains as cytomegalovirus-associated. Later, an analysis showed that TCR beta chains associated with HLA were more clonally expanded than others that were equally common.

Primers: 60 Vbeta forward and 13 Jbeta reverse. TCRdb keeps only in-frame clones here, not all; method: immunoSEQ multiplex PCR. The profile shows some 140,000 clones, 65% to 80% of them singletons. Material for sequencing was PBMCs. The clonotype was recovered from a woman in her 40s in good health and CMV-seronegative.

The CDR3 protein is CASSLGGTGILYGYTF. As DNA, the CDR3 is TGTGCCAGCAGCTTGGGGGGGACAGGGATACTCTATGGCTACACCTTC. The chain employs TRBV5-6 and TRBJ1-2; 9 bases are shared with TRBD1. The V gene end was trimmed by 0 bases and the J gene end by 4 bases; junction bases not matched to a gene: 7. CDR3 length: 16 residues. Germline-derived CDR1 and CDR2 are SGHDT and YYEEEE.